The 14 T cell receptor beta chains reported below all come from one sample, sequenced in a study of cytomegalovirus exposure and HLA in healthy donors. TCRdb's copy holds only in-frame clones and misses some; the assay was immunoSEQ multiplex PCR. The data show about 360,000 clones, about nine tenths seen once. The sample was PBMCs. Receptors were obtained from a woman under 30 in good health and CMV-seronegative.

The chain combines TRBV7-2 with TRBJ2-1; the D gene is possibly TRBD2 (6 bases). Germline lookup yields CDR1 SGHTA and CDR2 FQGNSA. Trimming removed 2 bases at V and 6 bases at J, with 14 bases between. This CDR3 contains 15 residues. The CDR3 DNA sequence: TGTGCCAGCAGCTTAACTTCGGCGGAGGGCAATGAGCAGTTCTTC. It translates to CASSLTSAEGNEQFF.

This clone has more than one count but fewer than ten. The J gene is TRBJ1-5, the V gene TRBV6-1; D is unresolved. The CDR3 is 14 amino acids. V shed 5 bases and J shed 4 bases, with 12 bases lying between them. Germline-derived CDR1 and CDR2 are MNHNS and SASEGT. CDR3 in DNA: TGTGCCAGCAGTCAACCCCAACAGAATCAGCCCCAGCATTTT. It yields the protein CASSQPQQNQPQHF.

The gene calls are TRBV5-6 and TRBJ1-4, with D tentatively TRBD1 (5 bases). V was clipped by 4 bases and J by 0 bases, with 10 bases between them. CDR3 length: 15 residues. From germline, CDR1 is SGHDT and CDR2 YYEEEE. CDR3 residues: CASSRQHATNEKLFF. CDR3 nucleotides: TGTGCCAGCAGCAGACAGCATGCAACTAATGAAAAACTGTTTTTT.

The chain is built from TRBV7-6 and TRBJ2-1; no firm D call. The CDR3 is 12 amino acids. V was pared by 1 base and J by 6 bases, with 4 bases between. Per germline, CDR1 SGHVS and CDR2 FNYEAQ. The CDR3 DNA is TGTGCCAGCAGCTTAGTACTCAATGAGCAGTTCTTC. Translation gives CASSLVLNEQFF.

DNA of the CDR3: TGTGCCAGCAGTTCCCTCCATAAGGACAGGGAGTTTGAAAAACTGTTTTTT. It translates to CASSSLHKDREFEKLFF. V and J are TRBV28 and TRBJ1-4, with 8 bases fitting TRBD1. The V and J ends lost 4 bases and 7 bases, in that order; junction bases with no gene match: 14. CDR3 length: 17 residues. Germline V gives CDR1 MDHEN, CDR2 SYDVKM.

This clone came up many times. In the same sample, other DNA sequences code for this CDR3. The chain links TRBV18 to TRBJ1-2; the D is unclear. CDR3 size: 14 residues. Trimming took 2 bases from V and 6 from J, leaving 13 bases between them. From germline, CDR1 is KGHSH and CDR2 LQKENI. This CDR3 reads CASSPGQRADGYTF. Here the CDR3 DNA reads TGTGCCAGCTCACCAGGGCAGAGGGCTGATGGCTACACCTTC. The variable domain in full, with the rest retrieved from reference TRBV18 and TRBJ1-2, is NAGVMQNPRHLVRRRGQEARLRCSPMKGHSHVYWYRQLPEEGLKFMVYLQKENIIDESGMPKERFSAEFPKEGPSILRIQQVVRGDSAAYFCASSPGQRADGYTFGSGTRLTVV.

This chain's CDR3 is CASSFRETPYNEQFF. DNA of the CDR3: TGTGCCAGCAGTTTCCGGGAGACCCCCTACAATGAGCAGTTCTTC. The chain combines TRBV2 with TRBJ2-1, with a tentative D call TRBD2 (6 bases). Germline CDR1 reads SNHLY; CDR2 reads FYNNEI. The length of the CDR3 is 15 residues. V lost 5 bases, J lost 2 bases, and 13 bases lay in between. Supplemented by reference TRBV2 and TRBJ2-1, the full variable domain reads EPEVTQTPSHQVTQMGQEVILRCVPISNHLYFYWYRQILGQKVEFLVSFYNNEISEKSEIFDDQFSVERPDGSNFTLKIRSTKLEDSAMYFCASSFRETPYNEQFFGPGTRLTVL.

The CDR3 loop reads CASSLGGTNTGELFF. For the CDR3, the DNA is TGTGCCAGCAGCTTAGGGGGTACGAACACCGGGGAGCTGTTTTTT. J is TRBJ2-2 and V is TRBV5-4, with D perhaps matching TRBD1 (6 bases). Trimming removed 2 bases from V and 0 bases from J, with 8 bases in between. The CDR3 spans 15 residues. CDR1 is SGHNT and CDR2 is YYREEE in the germline V gene (reference sequence).

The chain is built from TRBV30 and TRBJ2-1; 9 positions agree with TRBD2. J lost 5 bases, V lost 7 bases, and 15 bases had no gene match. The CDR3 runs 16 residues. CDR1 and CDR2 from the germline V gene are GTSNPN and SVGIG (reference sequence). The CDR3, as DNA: TGTGCCTTTCTTATCACGGGGCTAGCGGGAAACAATGAGCAGTTCTTC. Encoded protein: CAFLITGLAGNNEQFF.

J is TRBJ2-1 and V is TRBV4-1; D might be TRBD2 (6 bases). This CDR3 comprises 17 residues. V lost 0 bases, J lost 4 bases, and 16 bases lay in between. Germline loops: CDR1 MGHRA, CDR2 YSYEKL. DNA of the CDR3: TGCGCCAGCAGCCAAGATAGACCGCGGGAAAGTTACAATGAGCAGTTCTTC. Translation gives CASSQDRPRESYNEQFF.

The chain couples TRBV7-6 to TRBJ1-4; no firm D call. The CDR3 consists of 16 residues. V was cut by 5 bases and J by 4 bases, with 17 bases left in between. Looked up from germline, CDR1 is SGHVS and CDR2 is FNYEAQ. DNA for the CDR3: TGTGCCAGCAGCCCGAGGACTCAAGGCTATAATGAAAAACTGTTTTTT. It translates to CASSPRTQGYNEKLFF.

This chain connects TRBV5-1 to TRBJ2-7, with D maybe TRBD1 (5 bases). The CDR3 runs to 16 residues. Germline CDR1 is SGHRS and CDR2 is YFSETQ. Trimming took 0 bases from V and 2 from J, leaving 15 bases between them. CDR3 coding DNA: TGCGCCAGCAGCTTGGCCGTAACAGGTGGGACCTACGAGCAGTACTTC. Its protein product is CASSLAVTGGTYEQYF.

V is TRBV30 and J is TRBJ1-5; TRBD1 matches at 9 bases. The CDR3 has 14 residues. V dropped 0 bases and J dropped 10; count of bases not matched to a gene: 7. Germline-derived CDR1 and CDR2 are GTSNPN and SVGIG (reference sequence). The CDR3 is CAWSVGQGMLPQHF. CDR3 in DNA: TGTGCCTGGAGTGTAGGACAGGGGATGCTACCCCAGCATTTT.

CDR3 amino acids: CASSSLNLLAGDSDTQYF. In DNA form, the CDR3 reads TGTGCCAGCAGTTCCCTCAACCTCCTAGCGGGAGATTCAGATACGCAGTATTTT. This chain connects TRBV28 to TRBJ2-3; the match to TRBD2 covers 10 bases. V trimming: 4 bases; J trimming: 4 bases; junction bases outside the gene matches: 14. Germline V CDR1 and CDR2: MDHEN, SYDVKM. The CDR3 loop spans 18 amino acids.